The sequence of this T cell receptor (beta chain) was determined in a study of T cell responses to AZD1222 COVID-19 vaccine. Study results and caveats: Among those given AZD1222, only five or six were seropositive at baseline.

Assay used: immunoSEQ multiplex PCR; TCRdb lists only in-frame clones, some missing. The table lists approximately 120,000 clones, around 84% of them singletons, with about 27% in the top ten. There are 15 residues in the CDR3. With 5 bases clipped from V and 1 base from J, the junction kept 2 bases outside the gene matches. CDR1 is SGHTA and CDR2 is FQGTGA in the germline V gene. In regard to this clone: The antigen is undetermined. This CDR3 is also generated by other DNA sequences in the sample.

Pooling of second doses given at about 4 or about 12 weeks was done. The genes are TRBV7-3 and TRBJ2-1; 10 bases agree with TRBD1. This specimen was peripheral blood, taken 28 days after the second AZD1222 dose. This TCR came from an adult who received the AZD1222 COVID-19 vaccine. The CDR3 coding sequence is TGTGCCAGCAGCCCGGGACAGGGGTCCTACAATGAGCAGTTCTTC. Its protein is CASSPGQGSYNEQFF.